The 32 T cell receptor beta chains presented below share a single source sample, sequenced in a study of blood T cell repertoires in COVID-19. Assay used: immunoSEQ multiplex PCR; TCRdb lists only in-frame clones, some missing. The table records approximately 90,000 clones, about 89% of them present only once. Sequencing used peripheral blood. The receptors here all came from a man in his fifties or sixties with COVID-19, enrolled during active disease.

The chain is built from TRBV10-1 and TRBJ2-7; TRBD1 agrees at 7 bases. Trimming at V came to 0 bases and at J to 6 bases, leaving 5 bases not matched to a gene. CDR3 length: 14 residues. CDR1 and CDR2 from the germline V gene are WNHNN and SYGVQD (reference sequence). The CDR3 protein is CASSESYRGFEQYF. The CDR3 DNA sequence: TGCGCCAGCAGTGAGTCCTACAGGGGATTCGAGCAGTACTTC.

V usage is TRBV4-1 and J usage is TRBJ1-2; the D gene is possibly TRBD1 (5 bases). This CDR3 spans 16 amino acids. The germline V gene has CDR1 MGHRA and CDR2 YSYEKL. Trimming left V 0 bases short and J 8 bases short, with 19 bases between. CDR3 DNA: TGCGCCAGCAGCCAAGACGGAGGGGCTGAATTTCTGGGCTACACCTTC. It codes for CASSQDGGAEFLGYTF.

The chain employs TRBV19 and TRBJ1-1; TRBD1 is a possible D gene (5 bases). Germline CDR1 LNHDA, CDR2 SQIVND (reference sequence). V dropped 5 bases and J dropped 7 bases, with 23 bases sitting between them. The CDR3 length is 16 residues. The CDR3 DNA is TGTGCCAGTAGTCCCGTCCAGGGCCTAGGGGTTTTTGAAGCTTTCTTT. This encodes CASSPVQGLGVFEAFF.

The chain joins TRBV24-1 to TRBJ1-4, with TRBD1 matching over 7 bases. V was clipped by 3 bases and J by 8 bases; unmatched bases: 8. CDR1 and CDR2 (germline): KGHDR, SFDVKD. This CDR3 has 15 residues. CDR3 residues: CATSDPGQDGEKLFF. The CDR3 DNA sequence: TGTGCCACCAGTGATCCCGGACAGGATGGGGAAAAACTGTTTTTT.

V gene TRBV9 combines with J gene TRBJ2-1; D might be TRBD1 (6 bases). The CDR3 runs to 16 residues. In germline, CDR1 is SGDLS, CDR2 YYNGEE. Trimming shortened V by 0 bases and J by 5 bases, and 15 bases separated the two germline ends. The CDR3 DNA reads as TGTGCCAGCAGCGTAGTTTCAGGGGTAGTAAACAATGAGCAGTTCTTC. Amino acids: CASSVVSGVVNNEQFF.

V is TRBV18 and J is TRBJ1-5; no clear D gene. Germline CDR1 is KGHSH and CDR2 is LQKENI. CDR3 size: 13 residues. Between the trimmed V and J ends, which lost 6 bases and 7 bases, there was a span of 13 bases. CDR3 nucleotides: TGTGCCAGCTCTTCGGGCGCGGGGCAGCCCCAGCATTTT. Encoded protein: CASSSGAGQPQHF.

The gene calls are TRBV19 and TRBJ2-5, with 9 bases aligning to TRBD2. The CDR3 consists of 17 residues. The junction had 10 bases not matched to a gene; V was cut back by 0 bases and J by 5 bases. Per germline, CDR1 LNHDA and CDR2 SQIVND (reference sequence). The CDR3 nucleotides read TGTGCCAGTAGTATAGATAGGGCGGGAGGGCATGTGGAGACCCAGTACTTC. Translation: CASSIDRAGGHVETQYF.

This chain joins TRBV30 and TRBJ2-5, with 8 nucleotides matching TRBD2. Trimming removed 1 base from V and 2 bases from J; junction bases left unmatched: 6. The CDR3 length is 15 residues. CDR1 and CDR2 from the germline V gene are GTSNPN and SVGIG (reference sequence). The CDR3 bases are TGTGCCTGGAGTGCAGAAGCGGGGGCACAAGAGACCCAGTACTTC. Residues: CAWSAEAGAQETQYF.

The rearrangement joins TRBV12-3 or TRBV12-4 to TRBJ1-1; D is ambiguous. V shed 3 bases and J shed 7 bases, with 9 bases lying between them. The CDR3 spans 12 residues. The CDR3 is CASSFIGGEAFF. The CDR3 coding sequence is TGTGCCAGCAGTTTTATCGGTGGTGAAGCTTTCTTT.

The rearrangement joins TRBV28 to TRBJ2-7; TRBD1 is a possible D gene (6 bases). From germline, CDR1 is MDHEN and CDR2 SYDVKM. V lost 5 bases and J 3 bases, leaving 17 bases between the germline ends. The CDR3 is 15 amino acids. CDR3 bases: TGTGCCAGCAGTCCTCCTGGACAGTCGATCTACGAGCAGTACTTC. It codes for CASSPPGQSIYEQYF.

The chain has TRBV18 and TRBJ1-3; 7 bases map to TRBD1. J was trimmed by 2 bases and V by 7 bases; bases with no gene match: 8. There are 15 residues in the CDR3. CDR1 KGHSH and CDR2 LQKENI come from the germline V gene. CDR3 DNA: TGTGCCAGCTTAGGACCCGGGACAGCTGGAAACACCATATATTTT. Translating it yields CASLGPGTAGNTIYF.

The chain employs TRBV6-6 and TRBJ2-7; the match to TRBD2 covers 13 bases. CDR3 length equals 15 residues. V shed 8 bases, J shed 4 bases, and the junction held 8 bases outside the gene matches. Germline V gene data show CDR1 as MNHNY and CDR2 as SVGAGI (reference sequence). For the CDR3, the DNA is TGTGCCAGCCATGGACGGGGACTAGCGGGATACGAGCAGTACTTC. Its protein product is CASHGRGLAGYEQYF.

V and J are TRBV3-1 (or the pseudogene TRBV3-2) and TRBJ1-2; perhaps TRBD1 as D (6 bases). V lost 1 base and J lost 4, with 10 bases in between. The CDR3 extends over 14 amino acids. The germline gives CDR1 LGHDT, CDR2 YNNKEL (reference sequence). The DNA for the CDR3 is TGTGCCAGCAGCCAAGTCCGGGGGGCCTATGGCTACACCTTC. Translation gives CASSQVRGAYGYTF.

The chain joins TRBV2 to TRBJ1-1, with 11 nucleotides matching TRBD1. Losses at the gene ends were 2 bases for V and 4 bases for J; bases not matched to a gene: 3. Germline CDR1 is SNHLY and CDR2 is FYNNEI. The CDR3 totals 15 residues. CDR3 region: CASSELGTGGTEAFF. In nucleotides, the CDR3 is TGTGCCAGCAGTGAATTGGGGACAGGGGGCACTGAAGCTTTCTTT.

The chain employs TRBV11-3 and TRBJ2-7, with D possibly matching TRBD2 (5 bases). V gave up 5 bases and J gave up 0 bases, with 11 bases separating them. Per the germline V gene, CDR1 is SGHNT and CDR2 is YENEEA. The CDR3 totals 14 residues. The DNA of the CDR3 is TGTGCCAGCAGCACTCTCCGGGGCTCCTACGAGCAGTACTTC. It codes for CASSTLRGSYEQYF.

This chain joins TRBV3-1 (or the pseudogene TRBV3-2) and TRBJ2-3; 10 bases are shared with TRBD2. The V gene's germline CDR1 is LGHDT and CDR2 YNNKEL (reference sequence). The junction had 5 bases not matched to a gene; V was cut back by 0 bases and J by 5 bases. The CDR3 totals 16 residues. The CDR3 DNA sequence: TGTGCCAGCAGCCAAGATAGGCTAGCGGGAGTAGATACGCAGTATTTT. Translation gives CASSQDRLAGVDTQYF.

The rearrangement uses TRBV4-1 and TRBJ2-5; D perhaps matches TRBD2 (6 bases). This CDR3 spans 15 amino acids. The germline gives CDR1 MGHRA, CDR2 YSYEKL. V lost 4 bases to trimming and J lost 5 bases, with 17 bases between them. The CDR3, as DNA: TGCGCCAGCAGCCCCTCGGCGGGGATGGGCGAGACCCAGTACTTC. It specifies CASSPSAGMGETQYF.

The rearrangement joins TRBV9 to TRBJ1-2; D uncertain. V lost 0 bases and J lost 6, with 6 bases in between. In germline, CDR1 is SGDLS, CDR2 YYNGEE. The CDR3 loop spans 12 amino acids. CDR3 bases: TGTGCCAGCAGCGTAGGTATTGATGGCTACACCTTC. It is translated as CASSVGIDGYTF.

The V gene is TRBV4-3, the J gene TRBJ2-2; 13 nucleotides align to TRBD2. CDR3 size: 18 residues. V was clipped by 0 bases and J by 4 bases; unmatched bases: 5. Germline V gene sequence: CDR1 LGHNA, CDR2 YSLEER. The CDR3 sequence: CASSQELAGGPGTGELFF. DNA for the CDR3: TGCGCCAGCAGCCAAGAACTAGCGGGAGGGCCGGGCACCGGGGAGCTGTTTTTT.

The chain couples TRBV10-3 to TRBJ1-4; no clear D gene. CDR1 ENHRY and CDR2 SYGVKD come from the germline V gene. The CDR3 consists of 15 residues. The germline V and J ends were trimmed by 0 bases and 4 bases, with 9 bases remaining between them. The CDR3 region has the DNA TGTGCCATCAGTGAGTCGACGGGTAGTAATGAAAAACTGTTTTTT. This sequence encodes CAISESTGSNEKLFF.

V and J are TRBV5-4 and TRBJ1-1; weak D call: TRBD1 (6 bases). The CDR3 is 15 residues long. Trimming cost V 4 bases and J 4 bases, with 17 bases left between them. Germline CDR1 and CDR2: SGHNT and YYREEE (reference sequence). CDR3 DNA: TGTGCCAGCAGCCAATCTCCGGGACACTCCACTGAAGCTTTCTTT. Protein product: CASSQSPGHSTEAFF.

The J gene is TRBJ2-5, the V gene TRBV7-2; maybe TRBD1 (6 bases). Trimming took off 0 bases at V and 5 bases at J, with 10 bases between the two ends. Per germline, CDR1 SGHTA and CDR2 FQGNSA. There are 14 residues in the CDR3. The CDR3 DNA reads as TGTGCCAGCAGCTTAGCGGGGGCCCCGGAGACCCAGTACTTC. The encoded protein is CASSLAGAPETQYF.

The rearrangement uses TRBV24-1 and TRBJ2-2, with 9 bases identical to TRBD2. CDR3 length equals 17 residues. Germline V CDR1 and CDR2: KGHDR, SFDVKD. With V trimmed by 5 bases and J by 0 bases, 6 bases remained unmatched. CDR3 amino acids: CATSVDSGSPNTGELFF. DNA of the CDR3: TGTGCCACCAGTGTCGATAGCGGGAGCCCGAACACCGGGGAGCTGTTTTTT.

This clone showed up just a few times. The rearrangement uses TRBV19 and TRBJ1-6; a possible D gene is TRBD1 (5 bases). The germline V gene has CDR1 LNHDA and CDR2 SQIVND (reference sequence). Trimming took off 8 bases at V and 7 bases at J, with 21 bases between the two ends. The CDR3 spans 16 residues. The CDR3 protein is CASAGDLGHTNSPLHF. DNA of the CDR3: TGTGCCAGTGCTGGTGATCTAGGACATACCAATTCACCCCTCCACTTT.

The V call is TRBV3-1 (or the pseudogene TRBV3-2), the J call TRBJ2-1; D might be TRBD1 (5 bases). V lost 1 base, J lost 4 bases, and 14 bases lay in between. Germline-derived CDR1 and CDR2 are LGHDT and YNNKEL (reference sequence). The CDR3 runs to 16 residues. CDR3 residues: CASSQGLRDLYNEQFF. The CDR3, as DNA: TGTGCCAGCAGCCAAGGGCTCAGGGATTTATACAATGAGCAGTTCTTC.

The V call is TRBV5-6, the J call TRBJ2-3; the match to TRBD2 covers 10 bases. The CDR3 covers 14 residues. In germline, CDR1 is SGHDT, CDR2 YYEEEE. V was pared by 4 bases and J by 6 bases, with 5 bases of the junction left unmatched. The CDR3: CASSPSSGRDTQYF. Here the CDR3 DNA reads TGTGCCAGCAGCCCCAGTAGCGGGAGGGATACGCAGTATTTT.

The CDR3 loop is CASSLPRQGAQTNEKLFF. CDR3 coding DNA: TGTGCCAGCAGCTTGCCAAGACAGGGGGCGCAAACTAATGAAAAACTGTTTTTT. The rearrangement links TRBV5-4 to TRBJ1-4; 10 nucleotides line up with TRBD1. The CDR3 is made up of 18 amino acids. V dropped 1 base and J dropped 1; count of bases not matched to a gene: 7. Germline CDR1 reads SGHNT; CDR2 reads YYREEE (reference sequence).

The chain recombines TRBV10-3 with TRBJ1-5; D remains unclear. The V gene lost 3 bases and the J gene lost 7 bases, with 13 bases spanning the gap. Germline assignment: CDR1 ENHRY and CDR2 SYGVKD. This CDR3 is built from 14 residues. The DNA for the CDR3 is TGTGCCATCAGTGATGTGTTTGGAGGGCAGCCCCAGCATTTT. Its translation is CAISDVFGGQPQHF.

The chain couples TRBV2 to TRBJ2-1; 10 bases are shared with TRBD1. Trimming took 7 bases from V and 7 from J; bases not matched to a gene: 7. CDR1 SNHLY and CDR2 FYNNEI come from the germline V gene. The CDR3 consists of 14 residues. The CDR3 region has the DNA TGTGCCAGCATGCTGGGACAGGGGAAGAATGAGCAGTTCTTC. It specifies CASMLGQGKNEQFF.

This chain connects TRBV15 to TRBJ2-1; tentatively, D is TRBD1 (6 bases). Trimming left V 3 bases short and J 2 bases short, with 17 bases between. Germline V gene sequence: CDR1 LNHNV, CDR2 YYDKDF (reference sequence). This CDR3 is built from 17 residues. The CDR3, as DNA: TGTGCCACCAGCAGCCCCCGGAGGACAGAGACCTACAATGAGCAGTTCTTC. Amino acid sequence: CATSSPRRTETYNEQFF. The entire variable domain, with the rest obtained from reference TRBV15 and TRBJ2-1, is as follows: DAMVIQNPRYQVTQFGKPVTLSCSQTLNHNVMYWYQQKSSQAPKLLFHYYDKDFNNEADTPDNFQSRRPNTSFCFLDIRSPGLGDTAMYLCATSSPRRTETYNEQFFGPGTRLTVL.

This clone was observed once. The chain employs TRBV3-1 (or the pseudogene TRBV3-2) and TRBJ2-2, with a weak D call TRBD1 (6 bases). Germline V CDR1 and CDR2: LGHDT, YNNKEL (reference sequence). V gave up 4 bases and J gave up 2 bases, with 11 bases separating them. The CDR3 covers 15 residues. The CDR3, as DNA: TGTGCCAGCAGCCTACAGGGAGCCAACACCGGGGAGCTGTTTTTT. Protein product: CASSLQGANTGELFF.

The gene calls are TRBV19 and TRBJ1-6; 7 nucleotides match TRBD1. Germline values: CDR1 LNHDA, CDR2 SQIVND (reference sequence). The V and J ends lost 5 bases and 7 bases, in that order; junction bases with no gene match: 2. This CDR3 is built from 13 residues. The CDR3: CASSQQGNSPLHF. As DNA, the CDR3 is TGTGCCAGTAGTCAACAGGGGAATTCACCCCTCCACTTT. The variable domain in full, completed from reference TRBV19 and TRBJ1-6, reads DGGITQSPKYLFRKEGQNVTLSCEQNLNHDAMYWYRQDPGQGLRLIYYSQIVNDFQKGDIAEGYSVSREKKESFPLTVTSAQKNPTAFYLCASSQQGNSPLHFGNGTRLTVT.